The 13 T cell receptor beta chains listed next were all sequenced from one sample in a study of tumor-infiltrating lymphocytes in primary liver carcinoma. It was from 20-30 mg of unsorted bulk tissue that RNA and DNA were co-extracted. The researchers produced TCR beta cDNA from around 500 ng total RNA with a constant-region primer. Three nested multiplex PCR rounds of slightly modified ARM-PCR generated TCR beta libraries. Two initial PCR rounds of about 11 cycles each paired TRBV1-TRBV30 forward primers with a C-beta reverse primer. TCRdb fed the multiplex PCR reads into MiXCR, producing one record per CDR3 protein. The data contain roughly 120,000 distinct CDR3 sequences, 64% of them singletons. Sequencing was carried out using liver tumor tissue from sampling region 3. This sample's subset: tumor region T3, left-lateral pole. The source is a woman aged 60-75 years with primary liver carcinoma and hepatitis B virus infection.

Of note for this clonotype: Just one base apart from a much larger clone, this may be a read error. The chain has TRBV28 and TRBJ1-2, with D possibly being TRBD1 (5 bases). Germline CDR1 is MDHEN and CDR2 is SYDVKM. This CDR3 is built from 13 residues. CDR3 sequence reads: CASSLTGPYDYTF. Written as DNA, the CDR3 is TGTGCCAGCAGTTTAACGGGACCGTATGACTACACCTTC.

This clonotype has only one observation. As the CDR3 is not closed by the conserved phenylalanine or tryptophan, this likely results from a read error. The DNA is omitted, as the CDR3 cannot be located on it reliably, and the CDR3 follows TCRdb's listing. The chain joins TRBV5-1 to TRBJ2-7. The V gene's germline CDR1 is SGHRS and CDR2 YFSETQ. The CDR3 is 14 amino acids in total, end residues counted. The CDR3 loop reads CASSLLSQGYEQYL.

The sample holds a few counts of this clonotype. This chain joins TRBV30 and TRBJ2-7, with D possibly being TRBD1 (6 bases). V dropped 0 bases and J dropped 0 bases, with 12 bases sitting between them. Germline CDR1 is GTSNPN and CDR2 is SVGIG (reference sequence). CDR3 length: 15 residues. CDR3 protein: CAWSVTGPTSYEQYF. The CDR3 coding sequence is TGTGCCTGGAGTGTTACAGGGCCGACCTCCTACGAGCAGTACTTC. Complete variable domain (other parts from reference TRBV30 and TRBJ2-7): SQTIHQWPATLVQPVGSPLSLECTVEGTSNPNLYWYRQAAGRGLQLLFYSVGIGQISSEVPQNLSASRPQDRQFILSSKKLLLSDSGFYLCAWSVTGPTSYEQYFGPGTRLTVT.

On this clonotype: A much more abundant neighbour one base away suggests this may be a read error. The chain combines TRBV7-9 with TRBJ1-2, with 9 bases matching TRBD1. Germline lookup yields CDR1 SEHNR and CDR2 FQNEAQ (reference sequence). The CDR3 sequence is 14 residues long. Here the CDR3 DNA reads TGTACCAGCAGCTCATCCGGGACAGGGTTTGGCTACACCTTC. It codes for CTSSSSGTGFGYTF. Filled out from reference TRBV7-9 and TRBJ1-2, the complete variable domain reads DTGVSQNPRHKITKRGQNVTFRCDPISEHNRLYWYRQTLGQGPEFLTYFQNEAQLEKSRLLSDRFSAERPKGSFSTLEIQRTEQGDSAMYLCTSSSSGTGFGYTFGSGTRLTVV.

As to this clonotype: A much larger clone lies one base from this, so it may be a read error. The gene calls are TRBV13 and TRBJ2-7; 12 bases align to TRBD1. Per germline, CDR1 PRHDT and CDR2 FYEKMQ (reference sequence). This CDR3 has 16 amino acids. This chain's CDR3 is CTSSKSPGQGANQQYF. In nucleotides, the CDR3 is TGTACCAGCAGCAAATCTCCGGGACAGGGGGCGAATCAGCAGTACTTC.

As for this clonotype: A read error may produce the germline difference seen at one junction end. The chain carries TRBV11-2 and TRBJ1-4, with D possibly matching TRBD1 (5 bases). CDR1 and CDR2 from the germline V gene are SGHAT and FQNNGV. This CDR3 is 14 amino acids long. The CDR3 loop is CACSFRGKGEKLLF. The CDR3 DNA is TGTGCCTGCAGCTTCCGGGGCAAGGGTGAAAAACTGCTTTTT.

Concerning this clonotype itself: The junction and the germline gene differ at one end; a read error may be behind it. This chain links TRBV28 with TRBJ2-1, with 13 bases fitting TRBD2. CDR3 size: 19 residues. Per the germline V gene, CDR1 is MDHEN and CDR2 is SYDVKM. The CDR3 coding sequence is TGTGCCAGCACCCGGGGACTAGCGGGATTCCCTAGAGCCTACAGTGAGCAGTTCTTC. Residues: CASTRGLAGFPRAYSEQFF.

The J gene is TRBJ1-4, the V gene TRBV28; 9 nucleotides line up with TRBD1. The J segment lost 10 bases and the V segment lost 3 bases, leaving 12 bases of the junction unmatched. Germline lookup yields CDR1 MDHEN and CDR2 SYDVKM. CDR3 size: 16 residues. In nucleotides, the CDR3 is TGTGCCAGCAGTTTGCTTTCCGGGACAGGGTGGGGAAAACTGTTTTTT. Protein product: CASSLLSGTGWGKLFF.

Worth noting for this clonotype: This clone may be a read error of a much larger clone one base away. This chain links TRBV7-8 with TRBJ2-7; weak D call: TRBD1 (6 bases). Germline CDR1 SGHVS, CDR2 FQNEAQ. The length of the CDR3 is 14 residues. The CDR3, as DNA: TGTGCCAGGAGCTTAAGCAGGGGTCCCTACGAGCAGTACTTC. It translates to CARSLSRGPYEQYF.

As concerns this clonotype: Germline and junction disagree at one end, which may indicate a read error. The chain recombines TRBV6-6 with TRBJ1-5; D remains ambiguous. The length of the CDR3 is 13 residues. Germline V gives CDR1 MNHNY, CDR2 SVGAGI (reference sequence). CDR3 region: CASSLDGNQSQHF. In DNA form, the CDR3 reads TGTGCCAGCAGTTTAGACGGGAATCAGTCCCAGCATTTT.

With respect to this clonotype: A much larger clone lies a single base off, so this may be a read error. This chain joins TRBV5-6 and TRBJ2-7, with D maybe TRBD1 (5 bases). The CDR3 is 16 amino acids. The V and J ends lost 4 bases and 2 bases respectively, with 19 bases between them. Germline-derived CDR1 and CDR2 are SGHDT and YYEEEE. As DNA, the CDR3 is TGTGCCAGCAGCCCTAACTTGGGGCTCAGCCCCTACGAGCAGTACTTC. Its translation is CASSPNLGLSPYEQYF.

Points on this clonotype: An end of the junction does not agree with germline; a read error may underlie this. This chain joins TRBV7-8 and TRBJ2-1, with a tentative D call TRBD2 (6 bases). Germline V gene data show CDR1 as SGHVS and CDR2 as FQNEAQ. This CDR3 comprises 16 residues. CDR3 amino acids: CVSSPGRLSFYNEQFF. As DNA, the CDR3 is TGTGTCAGCAGTCCCGGGAGACTATCCTTTTACAATGAGCAGTTCTTC. Drawing the rest from reference TRBV7-8 and TRBJ2-1, the complete variable domain is GAGVSQSPRYKVAKRGQDVALRCDPISGHVSLFWYQQALGQGPEFLTYFQNEAQLDKSGLPSDRFFAERPEGSVSTLKIQRTQQEDSAVYLCVSSPGRLSFYNEQFFGPGTRLTVL.

This clonotype was detected ten times or more. CDR3 sequence: CASSFPGVITDTQYF. The CDR3 DNA reads TGTGCCAGCAGCTTCCCGGGAGTAATCACAGATACGCAGTATTTT. J is TRBJ2-3 and V is TRBV7-9; tentative D call: TRBD2 (6 bases). The CDR3 runs 15 residues. The V end lost 3 bases, the J end lost 2 bases, and 12 bases lay between the germline ends. Germline V gene sequence: CDR1 SEHNR, CDR2 FQNEAQ (reference sequence).